This TCR beta chain is drawn from a study of blood T cell repertoires in COVID-19. V was pared by 6 bases and J by 4 bases, with 8 bases of the junction left unmatched. CDR3 size: 15 residues. The germline gives CDR1 MNHNY, CDR2 SVGAGI (reference sequence). How the authors handled the data: Amplified reference gene primers provided the basis for estimating nucleated cell counts. Some clones are missing from TCRdb's copy, which holds only in-frame ones; the method was immunoSEQ multiplex PCR. For V, J and clone size, that table is used; D and trimming come from the DNA. The sample has fewer than 200,000 clones, around 76% seen once; the top ten hold around 8.9%.

Sample: peripheral blood. V is TRBV6-6 and J is TRBJ2-3, with 9 bases aligning to TRBD1. The TCR originated in a woman aged 45 to 65 with active or convalescent COVID-19. For the CDR3, the DNA is TGTGCCAGCAGAAATACAGGGGGCAGATCAGATACGCAGTATTTT. Protein product: CASRNTGGRSDTQYF.